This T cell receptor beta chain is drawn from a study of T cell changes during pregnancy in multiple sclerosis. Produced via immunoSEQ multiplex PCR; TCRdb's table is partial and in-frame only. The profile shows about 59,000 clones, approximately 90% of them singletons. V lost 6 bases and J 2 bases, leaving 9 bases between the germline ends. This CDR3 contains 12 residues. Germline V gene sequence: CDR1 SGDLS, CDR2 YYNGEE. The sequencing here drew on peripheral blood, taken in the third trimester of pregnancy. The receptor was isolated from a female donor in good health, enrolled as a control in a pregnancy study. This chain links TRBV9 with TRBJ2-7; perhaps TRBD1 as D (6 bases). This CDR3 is CASTTGTYEQYF. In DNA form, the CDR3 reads TGTGCCAGCACCACAGGGACCTACGAGCAGTACTTC.